The 15 T cell receptor beta chains given below trace back to one sample, sequenced in a study of T cell responses to AZD1222 COVID-19 vaccine. The data were produced by immunoSEQ multiplex PCR, yet TCRdb's version contains in-frame clones alone and is incomplete. The table includes 60,000 to 80,000 clones, roughly 90% detected once. Sequenced here: peripheral blood, sampled on day 0 of AZD1222 vaccination. The receptor source for this set is an adult in good health.

The CDR3: CASSLVQAGYGYTF. The CDR3, as DNA: TGTGCCAGCAGCTTAGTTCAGGCCGGCTATGGCTACACCTTC. The V gene is TRBV7-9, the J gene TRBJ1-2, with no clear D. V dropped 1 base and J dropped 4 bases, with 10 bases sitting between them. The germline CDR1 and CDR2 sequences are SEHNR and FQNEAQ (reference sequence). The CDR3 sequence is 14 residues long.

CDR3: CASSPLTSRETQYF. The CDR3 DNA reads TGTGCCAGCAGCCCACTGACGAGTCGGGAGACCCAGTACTTC. The chain combines TRBV7-8 with TRBJ2-5; unclear D gene. Trimming stripped 5 bases from V and 5 bases from J, with 15 bases between. This CDR3 is 14 amino acids long. The germline V gene has CDR1 SGHVS and CDR2 FQNEAQ.

The J gene is TRBJ1-3, the V gene TRBV7-7; D not certain. This CDR3 region has 15 residues. Trimming removed 2 bases from V and 2 bases from J, with 10 bases in between. The germline CDR1 and CDR2 sequences are SSHAT and FNYEAQ (reference sequence). This chain's CDR3 is CASSLSTEAGNTIYF. CDR3 nucleotide sequence: TGTGCCAGCAGCTTATCGACGGAAGCTGGAAACACCATATATTTT. The full variable domain, rest sourced from reference TRBV7-7 and TRBJ1-3, is GAGVSQSPRYKVTKRGQDVTLRCDPISSHATLYWYQQALGQGPEFLTYFNYEAQPDKSGLPSDRFSAERPEGSISTLTIQRTEQRDSAMYRCASSLSTEAGNTIYFGEGSWLTVV.

This clone has only a few counts. The rearrangement links TRBV9 to TRBJ1-3; tentatively, D is TRBD1 (5 bases). With 0 bases removed from V and 5 bases from J, the gap between germline ends came to 12 bases. The CDR3 is 15 amino acids. The germline V gene encodes CDR1 SGDLS and CDR2 YYNGEE. The CDR3 DNA reads as TGTGCCAGCAGCGTAGGAGGGGATAGGCGAAACACCATATATTTT. It translates to CASSVGGDRRNTIYF.

The chain is built from TRBV2 and TRBJ1-5; D may be TRBD1 (5 bases). The CDR3 has 13 residues. The ends were cut back, 6 bases at V and 4 bases at J, with 10 bases in the middle. Germline V gene lookup returns CDR1 SNHLY and CDR2 FYNNEI. The CDR3, as DNA: TGTGCCAGCAGCGGGGCTCCGAATCAGCCCCAGCATTTT. It encodes CASSGAPNQPQHF.

The chain joins TRBV6-1 to TRBJ2-3; 9 nucleotides agree with TRBD2. V shed 3 bases and J 2 bases; nucleotides not matched to a gene: 3. Germline lookup yields CDR1 MNHNS and CDR2 SASEGT. The CDR3 loop spans 15 amino acids. Here the CDR3 reads CASSDPSGITDTQYF. In DNA, the CDR3 is TGTGCCAGCAGTGACCCTAGCGGGATCACAGATACGCAGTATTTT.

The chain is built from TRBV18 and TRBJ2-2, with 7 bases lining up with TRBD1. The germline gives CDR1 KGHSH, CDR2 LQKENI. The CDR3 spans 15 residues. V gave up 3 bases and J gave up 4 bases; unmatched junction bases: 5. Here the CDR3 DNA reads TGTGCCAGCTCACCCTCGCAGGGGGTCACCGGGGAGCTGTTTTTT. Translation gives CASSPSQGVTGELFF.

This CDR3 reads CASREDRGIGNTIYF. CDR3 DNA: TGTGCCAGCAGGGAGGACAGGGGGATCGGAAACACCATATATTTT. This chain connects TRBV2 to TRBJ1-3, with 10 nucleotides matching TRBD1. CDR1 and CDR2 from the germline V gene are SNHLY and FYNNEI. V was pared by 6 bases and J by 4 bases, with 6 bases of the junction left unmatched. The CDR3 has 15 amino acids.

The chain is built from TRBV5-1 and TRBJ2-5; D is tentatively TRBD1 or TRBD2 (6 bases each). The germline gives CDR1 SGHRS, CDR2 YFSETQ. V lost 1 base and J lost 5, with 15 bases in between. This CDR3 is built from 15 residues. The CDR3 here is CASSLYSGAGETQYF. In nucleotides, the CDR3 is TGCGCCAGCAGCTTGTATTCGGGGGCCGGGGAGACCCAGTACTTC.

The chain uses TRBV2 and TRBJ1-4; no definite D call. Trimming left V 6 bases short and J 4 bases short, with 15 bases between. This CDR3 has 15 amino acids. Per germline, CDR1 SNHLY and CDR2 FYNNEI. The CDR3 spells CASSVLIGLNEKLFF. Written as DNA, the CDR3 is TGTGCCAGCAGCGTCCTGATTGGTCTTAATGAAAAACTGTTTTTT.

For this clone: Other nucleotide sequences in the sample specify the same CDR3. This chain uses TRBV11-2 with TRBJ2-7; TRBD1 matches at 7 bases. With 0 bases clipped from V and 0 bases from J, the junction kept 2 bases outside the gene matches. The CDR3 has 15 residues. Germline CDR1 reads SGHAT; CDR2 reads FQNNGV. Written as DNA, the CDR3 is TGTGCCAGCAGCTTAGAGACAGGGAGCTCCTACGAGCAGTACTTC. This gives the protein CASSLETGSSYEQYF.

The chain links TRBV5-1 to TRBJ1-1; D is unresolved. Trimming removed 4 bases from V and 5 bases from J, with 12 bases in between. This CDR3 has 13 residues. Germline values: CDR1 SGHRS, CDR2 YFSETQ. CDR3: CASSQHGETEAFF. CDR3 nucleotide sequence: TGCGCCAGCAGCCAACATGGGGAAACTGAAGCTTTCTTT.

The chain carries TRBV7-8 and TRBJ1-2; D might be TRBD1 (5 bases). Germline V gives CDR1 SGHVS, CDR2 FQNEAQ. The CDR3 is 14 residues long. V gave up 6 bases and J gave up 8 bases, with 19 bases separating them. CDR3 sequence: CASSRSTVPVGYTF. CDR3 sequence (DNA): TGTGCCAGCAGTCGCTCGACAGTTCCTGTGGGCTACACCTTC.

The rearrangement uses TRBV19 and TRBJ1-5, with D perhaps matching TRBD1 (5 bases). This CDR3 is 13 amino acids long. Germline values: CDR1 LNHDA, CDR2 SQIVND (reference sequence). V was shortened by 4 bases and J by 2 bases, with 6 bases between the two germline ends. The CDR3 protein is CASSRGGNQPQHF. The CDR3 DNA reads TGTGCCAGTAGTAGAGGGGGCAATCAGCCCCAGCATTTT. Looking up the rest from reference TRBV19 and TRBJ1-5 gives the full variable domain: DGGITQSPKYLFRKEGQNVTLSCEQNLNHDAMYWYRQDPGQGLRLIYYSQIVNDFQKGDIAEGYSVSREKKESFPLTVTSAQKNPTAFYLCASSRGGNQPQHFGDGTRLSIL.

The CDR3 reads CASSLSRNEQFF. The CDR3 DNA reads TGCGCCAGCAGCTTGAGTAGGAATGAGCAGTTCTTC. This sequence joins TRBV5-1 and TRBJ2-1; no clear D gene. The CDR3 extends over 12 amino acids. The V and J ends lost 1 base and 7 bases respectively, with 6 bases between them. Germline lookup yields CDR1 SGHRS and CDR2 YFSETQ.